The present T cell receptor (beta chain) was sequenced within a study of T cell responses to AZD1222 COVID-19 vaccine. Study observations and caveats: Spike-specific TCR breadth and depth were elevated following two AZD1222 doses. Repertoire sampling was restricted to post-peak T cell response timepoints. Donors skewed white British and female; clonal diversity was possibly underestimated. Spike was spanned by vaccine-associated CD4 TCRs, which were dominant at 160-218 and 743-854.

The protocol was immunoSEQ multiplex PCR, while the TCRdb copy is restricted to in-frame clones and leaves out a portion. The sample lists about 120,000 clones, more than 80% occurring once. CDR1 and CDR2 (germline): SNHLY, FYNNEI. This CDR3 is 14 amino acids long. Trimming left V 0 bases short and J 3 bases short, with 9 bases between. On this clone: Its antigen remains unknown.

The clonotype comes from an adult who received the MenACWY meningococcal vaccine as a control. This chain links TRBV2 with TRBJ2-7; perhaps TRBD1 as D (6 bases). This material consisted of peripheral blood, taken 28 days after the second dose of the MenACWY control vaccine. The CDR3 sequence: CASSEAEQGYEQYF. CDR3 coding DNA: TGTGCCAGCAGTGAAGCCGAACAGGGCTACGAGCAGTACTTC.